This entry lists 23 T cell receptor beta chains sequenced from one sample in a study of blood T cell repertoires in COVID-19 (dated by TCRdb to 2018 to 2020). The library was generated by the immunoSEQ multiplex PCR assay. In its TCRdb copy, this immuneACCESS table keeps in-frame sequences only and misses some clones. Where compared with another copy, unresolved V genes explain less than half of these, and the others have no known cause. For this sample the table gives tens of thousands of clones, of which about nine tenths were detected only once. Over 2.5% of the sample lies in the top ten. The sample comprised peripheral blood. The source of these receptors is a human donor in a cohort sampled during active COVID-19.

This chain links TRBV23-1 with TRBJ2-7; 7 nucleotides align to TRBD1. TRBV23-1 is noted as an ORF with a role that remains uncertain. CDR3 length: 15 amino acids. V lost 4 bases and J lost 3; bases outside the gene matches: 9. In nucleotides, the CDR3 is TGCGCCAGCAGTCGAATACAGGGGCCGATCTACGAGCAGTACTTC. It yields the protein CASSRIQGPIYEQYF.

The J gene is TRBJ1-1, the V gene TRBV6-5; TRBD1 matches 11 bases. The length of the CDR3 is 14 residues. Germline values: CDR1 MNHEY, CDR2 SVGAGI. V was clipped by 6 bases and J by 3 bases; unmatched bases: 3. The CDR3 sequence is CASRRDRGYTEAFF. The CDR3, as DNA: TGTGCCAGCAGACGGGACAGGGGGTACACTGAAGCTTTCTTT.

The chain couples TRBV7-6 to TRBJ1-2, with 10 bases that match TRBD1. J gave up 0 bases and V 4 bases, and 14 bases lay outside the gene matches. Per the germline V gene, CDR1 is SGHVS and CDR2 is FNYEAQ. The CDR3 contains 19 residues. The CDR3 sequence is CASSYRARTGGLTNYGYTF. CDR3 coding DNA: TGTGCCAGCAGCTATAGGGCCCGGACAGGGGGTCTAACTAACTATGGCTACACCTTC.

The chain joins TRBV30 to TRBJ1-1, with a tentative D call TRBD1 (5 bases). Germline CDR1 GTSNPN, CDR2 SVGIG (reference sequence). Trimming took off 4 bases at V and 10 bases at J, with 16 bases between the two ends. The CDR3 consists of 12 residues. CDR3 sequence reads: CAWTASGGVAFF. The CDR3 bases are TGTGCCTGGACTGCCTCCGGGGGGGTAGCTTTCTTT.

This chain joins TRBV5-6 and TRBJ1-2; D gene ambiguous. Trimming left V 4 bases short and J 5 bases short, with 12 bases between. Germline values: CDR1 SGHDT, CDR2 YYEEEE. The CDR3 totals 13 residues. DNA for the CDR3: TGTGCCAGCAGCCGCCTGGGCGATTATGGCTACACCTTC. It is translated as CASSRLGDYGYTF.

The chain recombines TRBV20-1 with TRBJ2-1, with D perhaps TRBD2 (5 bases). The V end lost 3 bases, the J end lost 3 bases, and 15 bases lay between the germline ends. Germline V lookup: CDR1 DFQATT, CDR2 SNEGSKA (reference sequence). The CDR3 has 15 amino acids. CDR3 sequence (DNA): TGCAGTGCTAGTCAGCCTAGCATCTTCTACAATGAGCAGTTCTTC. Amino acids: CSASQPSIFYNEQFF.

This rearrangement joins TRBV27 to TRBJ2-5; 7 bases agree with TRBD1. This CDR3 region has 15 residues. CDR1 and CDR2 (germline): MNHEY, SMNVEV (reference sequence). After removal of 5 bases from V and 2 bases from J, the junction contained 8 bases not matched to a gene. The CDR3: CASSGAGGSQETQYF. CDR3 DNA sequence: TGTGCCAGCAGTGGGGCAGGGGGAAGTCAAGAGACCCAGTACTTC.

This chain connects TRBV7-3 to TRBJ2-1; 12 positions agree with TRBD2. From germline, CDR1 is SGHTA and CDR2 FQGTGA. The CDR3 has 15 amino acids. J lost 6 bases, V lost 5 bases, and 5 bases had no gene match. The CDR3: CASSPRLAGANEQFF. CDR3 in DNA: TGTGCCAGCAGCCCAAGACTAGCGGGAGCCAATGAGCAGTTCTTC.

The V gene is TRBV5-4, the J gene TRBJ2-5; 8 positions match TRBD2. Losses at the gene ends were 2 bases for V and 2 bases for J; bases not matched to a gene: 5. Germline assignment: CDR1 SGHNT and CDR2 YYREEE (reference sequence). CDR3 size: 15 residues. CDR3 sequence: CASSFSGGGQETQYF. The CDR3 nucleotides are TGTGCCAGCAGCTTCTCGGGGGGGGGACAAGAGACCCAGTACTTC.

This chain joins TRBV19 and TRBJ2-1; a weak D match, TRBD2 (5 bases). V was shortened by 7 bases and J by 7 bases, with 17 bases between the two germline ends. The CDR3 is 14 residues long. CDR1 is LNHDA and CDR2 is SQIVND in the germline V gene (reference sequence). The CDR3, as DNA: TGTGCCAGTACGGGAACCTCGGAGGTTAATGAGCAGTTCTTC. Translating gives CASTGTSEVNEQFF.

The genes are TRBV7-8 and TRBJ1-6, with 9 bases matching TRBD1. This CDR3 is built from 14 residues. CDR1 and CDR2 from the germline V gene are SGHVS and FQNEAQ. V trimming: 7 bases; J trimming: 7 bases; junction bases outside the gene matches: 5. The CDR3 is CASNRGTGNSPLHF. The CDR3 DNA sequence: TGTGCCAGCAACCGGGGGACAGGGAATTCACCCCTCCACTTT.

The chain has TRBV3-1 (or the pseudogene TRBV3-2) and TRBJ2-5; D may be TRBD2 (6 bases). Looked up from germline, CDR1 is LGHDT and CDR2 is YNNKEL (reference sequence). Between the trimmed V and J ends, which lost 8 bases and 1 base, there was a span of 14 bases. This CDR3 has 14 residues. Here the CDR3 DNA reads TGTGCCAGCGGTAGGCGGGGTACCCAAGAGACCCAGTACTTC. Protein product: CASGRRGTQETQYF.

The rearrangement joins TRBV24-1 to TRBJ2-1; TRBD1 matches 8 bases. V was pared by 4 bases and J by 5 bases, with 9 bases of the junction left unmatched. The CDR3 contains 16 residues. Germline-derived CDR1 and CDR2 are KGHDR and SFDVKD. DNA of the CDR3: TGTGCCACCAGTGACAATTCGGGACAGGCGGACAATGAGCAGTTCTTC. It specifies CATSDNSGQADNEQFF.

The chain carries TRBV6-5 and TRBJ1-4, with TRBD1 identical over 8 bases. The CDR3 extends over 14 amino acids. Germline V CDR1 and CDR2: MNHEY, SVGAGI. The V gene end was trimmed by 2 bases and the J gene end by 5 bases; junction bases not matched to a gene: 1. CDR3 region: CASSYTGGNEKLFF. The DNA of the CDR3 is TGTGCCAGCAGTTACACAGGGGGGAATGAAAAACTGTTTTTT.

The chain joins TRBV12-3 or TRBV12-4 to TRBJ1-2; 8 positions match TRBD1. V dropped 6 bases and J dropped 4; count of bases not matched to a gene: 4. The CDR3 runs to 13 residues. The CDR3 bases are TGTGCCAGCAGCCCGGACAGGGCCTATGGCTACACCTTC. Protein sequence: CASSPDRAYGYTF.

The DNA of the CDR3 is TGTGCCAGCAGAAGTGGGAGGGGGACGGATACGCAGTATTTT. Its protein is CASRSGRGTDTQYF. The V and J genes are TRBV4-2 and TRBJ2-3; tentative D call: TRBD2 (7 bases). The CDR3 contains 14 residues. The V end was cut by 6 bases, the J end by 6 bases, with 16 bases between. CDR1 is LGHNA and CDR2 is YNFKEQ in the germline V gene.

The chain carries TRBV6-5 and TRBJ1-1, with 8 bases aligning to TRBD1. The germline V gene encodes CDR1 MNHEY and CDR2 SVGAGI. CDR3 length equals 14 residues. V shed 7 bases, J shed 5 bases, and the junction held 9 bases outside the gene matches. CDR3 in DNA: TGTGCCAGCAAAAACAGGGGGTACACGACTGAAGCTTTCTTT. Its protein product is CASKNRGYTTEAFF.

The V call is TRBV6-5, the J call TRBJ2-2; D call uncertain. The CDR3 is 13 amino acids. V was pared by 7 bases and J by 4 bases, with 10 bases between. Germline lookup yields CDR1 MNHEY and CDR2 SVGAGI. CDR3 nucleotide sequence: TGTGCCAGCATGCAACGTAGCACCGGGGAGCTGTTTTTT. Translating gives CASMQRSTGELFF.

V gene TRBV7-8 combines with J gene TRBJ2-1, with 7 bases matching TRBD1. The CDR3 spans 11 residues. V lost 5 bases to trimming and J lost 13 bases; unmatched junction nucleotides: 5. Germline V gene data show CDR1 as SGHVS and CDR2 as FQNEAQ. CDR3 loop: CASSPGQKQFF. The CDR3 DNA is TGTGCCAGCAGCCCGGGACAGAAACAGTTCTTC. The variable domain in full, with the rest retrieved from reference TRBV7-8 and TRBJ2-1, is GAGVSQSPRYKVAKRGQDVALRCDPISGHVSLFWYQQALGQGPEFLTYFQNEAQLDKSGLPSDRFFAERPEGSVSTLKIQRTQQEDSAVYLCASSPGQKQFFGPGTRLTVL.

The CDR3 sequence is CASSLPGTPSSGNTIYF. CDR3 DNA: TGTGCCAGCAGTTTACCCGGGACACCAAGCTCTGGAAACACCATATATTTT. The chain uses TRBV7-8 and TRBJ1-3, with D possibly matching TRBD1 (6 bases). The length of the CDR3 is 17 residues. Per the germline V gene, CDR1 is SGHVS and CDR2 is FQNEAQ. Trimming left V 6 bases short and J 0 bases short, with 18 bases between.

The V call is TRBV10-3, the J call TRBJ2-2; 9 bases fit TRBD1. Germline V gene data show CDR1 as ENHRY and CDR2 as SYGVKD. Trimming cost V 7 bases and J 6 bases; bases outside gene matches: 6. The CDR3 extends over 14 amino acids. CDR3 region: CAITWTGEAGELFF. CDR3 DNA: TGTGCCATCACTTGGACAGGGGAGGCCGGGGAGCTGTTTTTT.

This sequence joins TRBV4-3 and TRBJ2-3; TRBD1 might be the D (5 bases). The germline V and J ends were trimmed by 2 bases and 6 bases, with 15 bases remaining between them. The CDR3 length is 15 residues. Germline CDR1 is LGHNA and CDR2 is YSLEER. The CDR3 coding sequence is TGCGCCAGCAGCCAACAGGGTCGGTATCGGGATACGCAGTATTTT. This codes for CASSQQGRYRDTQYF.

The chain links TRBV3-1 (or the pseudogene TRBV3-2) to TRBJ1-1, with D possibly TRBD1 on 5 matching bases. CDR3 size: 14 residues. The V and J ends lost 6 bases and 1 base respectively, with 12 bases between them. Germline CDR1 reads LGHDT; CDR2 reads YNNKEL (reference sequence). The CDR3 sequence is CASRQRGGNTEAFF. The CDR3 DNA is TGTGCCAGCAGGCAACGGGGGGGGAACACTGAAGCTTTCTTT.